A selection of T cell receptor beta chains follows, all from one sample in a study of cytomegalovirus exposure and HLA in healthy donors. Assay used: immunoSEQ multiplex PCR; TCRdb lists only in-frame clones, some missing. The data show some 54,000 clones, around 84% seen once. Sequenced: PBMCs. These receptors all come from a male donor in good health and CMV-seronegative. Each CDR3 is given with its conserved first and last residue. Fields, in order: V gene, clone size, D gene, J gene, CDR3 DNA, CDR3 protein. D genes are given only for firm matches. Only some rows state a clone size, as once, few, many or a class for expanded clones.

TRBV7-3	-	-	TRBJ2-2	TGTGCCAGCAGCTTAACTACTGCCGGGGAGCTGTTTTTT	CASSLTTAGELFF
TRBV5-4	-	-	TRBJ2-5	TGTGCCAGCAGCCCCCCCTGGGGCGGCCAAGAGACCCAGTACTTC	CASSPPWGGQETQYF
TRBV6-5	-	-	TRBJ1-1	TGTGCCAGCAGTTACCTTAGAAGAGGGGAAGCTTTCTTT	CASSYLRRGEAFF
TRBV18	-	-	TRBJ2-3	TGTGCCAGCTCACCAGACAGCAGCACAGATACGCAGTATTTT	CASSPDSSTDTQYF
TRBV19	few	TRBD1	TRBJ2-7	TGTGCCAGTAGTATAGGGACAGGGGCCGAGCAGTACTTC	CASSIGTGAEQYF
TRBV21-1	-	-	TRBJ2-7	TGTGCCAGCAGAGGGGGTAGTGAGCAGTACTTC	CASRGGSEQYF
TRBV7-9	few	-	TRBJ1-1	TGTGCCAGCAGCTTCCTCACTTCGACTGAAGCTTTCTTT	CASSFLTSTEAFF
TRBV19	-	-	TRBJ1-2	TGTGCCAGTAGTCAAGGGGGTCGACATTCGCCTGGCTACACCTTC	CASSQGGRHSPGYTF
TRBV9	-	-	TRBJ2-5	TGTGCCAGCAGCCCGGGGATCGGAGTTGAGACCCAGTACTTC	CASSPGIGVETQYF
TRBV5-1	-	-	TRBJ1-3	TGCGCCAGCAGCTTGGAGTCTGGGGCTTTACACACCATATATTTT	CASSLESGALHTIYF
TRBV5-6	-	-	TRBJ2-1	TGTGCCAGCAGCGTCGACCGGGCCTACAATGAGCAGTTCTTC	CASSVDRAYNEQFF
TRBV7-3	-	-	TRBJ1-2	TGTGCCAGCAGCTTGGCGGCTGGCTCCTATGGCTACACCTTC	CASSLAAGSYGYTF
TRBV19	-	-	TRBJ2-2	TGTGCCAGTAGTGCGGGTCTCGCCGGGGAGCTGTTTTTT	CASSAGLAGELFF
TRBV2	-	TRBD2	TRBJ2-7	TGTGCCAGCAGATCACGAAGTGGGGGGGAAACCTACGAGCAGTACTTC	CASRSRSGGETYEQYF
TRBV7-9	-	TRBD1	TRBJ1-4	TGTGCCAGCAGCCGCCGGGACAGCCTCAATGAAAAACTGTTTTTT	CASSRRDSLNEKLFF
TRBV6-5	-	TRBD2	TRBJ2-5	TGTGCCAGTAATCCACTAGCGACCCAAGAGACCCAGTACTTC	CASNPLATQETQYF
TRBV19	-	TRBD1	TRBJ2-2	TGTGCCAGTAGCCATGAGGACAGGGGATTCAGCGGGGAGCTGTTTTTT	CASSHEDRGFSGELFF
TRBV11-2	once	-	TRBJ2-7	TGTGCCAGCAGCTTCGGACAGTCTTTCTACGAGCAGTACTTC	CASSFGQSFYEQYF
TRBV6-1	-	-	TRBJ1-2	TGTGCCAGCAGTGCCACTGGGGGGGGCTATGGCTACACCTTC	CASSATGGGYGYTF
TRBV5-1	-	-	TRBJ2-7	TGCGCCAGCAGCTTGTCCAGTTTTGACTACGAGCAGTACTTC	CASSLSSFDYEQYF
TRBV15	-	TRBD1	TRBJ1-1	TGTGCCACCAGCCCACCCCTCGGGGCAGGGGGTCCTGAAGCTTTCTTT	CATSPPLGAGGPEAFF
TRBV29-1	-	TRBD1	TRBJ2-2	TGCAGCGTTGAATCGACAGGGGGTTTAACCGGGGAGCTGTTTTTT	CSVESTGGLTGELFF
TRBV7-2	few	-	TRBJ2-5	TGTGCCAGCAGCTTATTTGGAGGGGGCGGGGAGACCCAGTACTTC	CASSLFGGGGETQYF
TRBV7-2	-	TRBD2	TRBJ2-1	TGTGCCAGCAGCTTAGTAGCGGGCAATGAGCAGTTCTTC	CASSLVAGNEQFF
TRBV4-3	-	-	TRBJ1-6	TGCGCCAGCAGCCAAGAGAAGGACCTGGAGGCCTCACCCCTCCACTTT	CASSQEKDLEASPLHF
TRBV15	-	TRBD2	TRBJ2-1	TGTGCCACCAGCGCCCCTCGGGCGGGGGGGCTCGATGAGCAGTTCTTC	CATSAPRAGGLDEQFF
TRBV5-1	-	TRBD1	TRBJ2-2	TGCGCCAGCAGCTTGGGGGACAGTTCCACCTACACCGGGGAGCTGTTTTTT	CASSLGDSSTYTGELFF
TRBV6-6	few	-	TRBJ2-1	TGTGCCAGCAGTATGACAATGGGTTCTTACAATGAGCAGTTCTTC	CASSMTMGSYNEQFF
TRBV30	few	-	TRBJ2-1	TGTGCCTGGATGAGGGACAACTCCTACAATGAGCAGTTCTTC	CAWMRDNSYNEQFF
TRBV19	-	TRBD2	TRBJ2-5	TGTGCCAGTAGTAGGTCTGCGGGGGTAGAGACCCAGTACTTC	CASSRSAGVETQYF
TRBV7-2	-	-	TRBJ1-2	TGTGCCAGCACCAGGGGTGGGGTTAATGGCTACACCTTC	CASTRGGVNGYTF
TRBV5-6	-	TRBD1	TRBJ1-1	TGTGCCAGCAGCTTAGGGACAGGTCGTTTATACACTGAAGCTTTCTTT	CASSLGTGRLYTEAFF
TRBV27	-	TRBD1	TRBJ1-1	TGTGCCAGCAGTCCCGGGACAGGGGGGACTTACACTGAAGCTTTCTTT	CASSPGTGGTYTEAFF
TRBV30	once	TRBD2	TRBJ2-3	TGTGCCTGGAGTGTTCTCGGTTGGGCCACTAGCGCGGGGGGAGGAGATACGCAGTATTTT	CAWSVLGWATSAGGGDTQYF
TRBV7-3	-	-	TRBJ1-1	TGTGCCAGCAGCTTATGGGGCGACACTGAAGCTTTCTTT	CASSLWGDTEAFF
TRBV9	-	-	TRBJ1-5	TGTGCCAGCAGTCAATCAGGGGATAATCAGCCCCAGCATTTT	CASSQSGDNQPQHF
TRBV4-1	-	-	TRBJ1-1	TGCGCCAGCAGCCAAACCTTGCAGGGGAAAAACACTGAAGCTTTCTTT	CASSQTLQGKNTEAFF
TRBV11-2	-	TRBD1	TRBJ2-7	TGTGCCAGCAGCTCCGGGACAGGAGCACCCTACGAGCAGTACTTC	CASSSGTGAPYEQYF
TRBV6-5	-	TRBD1	TRBJ1-2	TGTGCCAGCAGTTACTCAAGGACAGGGGTAAACTATGGCTACACCTTC	CASSYSRTGVNYGYTF
TRBV7-2	-	-	TRBJ2-1	TGTGCCAGCAGCCCCCGTAACGGGAGCTCAAATGAGCAGTTCTTC	CASSPRNGSSNEQFF
TRBV11-3	few	-	TRBJ2-1	TGTGCCAGCAGCTTAGGCGGCAGTGGGTACGATGAGCAGTTCTTC	CASSLGGSGYDEQFF